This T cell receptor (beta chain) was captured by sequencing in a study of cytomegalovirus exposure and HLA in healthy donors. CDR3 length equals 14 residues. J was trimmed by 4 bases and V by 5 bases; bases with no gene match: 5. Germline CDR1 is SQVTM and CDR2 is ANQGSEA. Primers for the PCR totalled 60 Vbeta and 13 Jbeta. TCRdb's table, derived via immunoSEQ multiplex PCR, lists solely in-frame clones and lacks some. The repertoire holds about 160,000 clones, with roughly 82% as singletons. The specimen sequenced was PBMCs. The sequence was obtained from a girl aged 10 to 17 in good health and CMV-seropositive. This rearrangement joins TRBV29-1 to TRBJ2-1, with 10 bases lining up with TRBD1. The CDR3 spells CSVTGTGEYNEQFF. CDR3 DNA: TGCAGCGTTACCGGGACAGGGGAGTACAATGAGCAGTTCTTC.